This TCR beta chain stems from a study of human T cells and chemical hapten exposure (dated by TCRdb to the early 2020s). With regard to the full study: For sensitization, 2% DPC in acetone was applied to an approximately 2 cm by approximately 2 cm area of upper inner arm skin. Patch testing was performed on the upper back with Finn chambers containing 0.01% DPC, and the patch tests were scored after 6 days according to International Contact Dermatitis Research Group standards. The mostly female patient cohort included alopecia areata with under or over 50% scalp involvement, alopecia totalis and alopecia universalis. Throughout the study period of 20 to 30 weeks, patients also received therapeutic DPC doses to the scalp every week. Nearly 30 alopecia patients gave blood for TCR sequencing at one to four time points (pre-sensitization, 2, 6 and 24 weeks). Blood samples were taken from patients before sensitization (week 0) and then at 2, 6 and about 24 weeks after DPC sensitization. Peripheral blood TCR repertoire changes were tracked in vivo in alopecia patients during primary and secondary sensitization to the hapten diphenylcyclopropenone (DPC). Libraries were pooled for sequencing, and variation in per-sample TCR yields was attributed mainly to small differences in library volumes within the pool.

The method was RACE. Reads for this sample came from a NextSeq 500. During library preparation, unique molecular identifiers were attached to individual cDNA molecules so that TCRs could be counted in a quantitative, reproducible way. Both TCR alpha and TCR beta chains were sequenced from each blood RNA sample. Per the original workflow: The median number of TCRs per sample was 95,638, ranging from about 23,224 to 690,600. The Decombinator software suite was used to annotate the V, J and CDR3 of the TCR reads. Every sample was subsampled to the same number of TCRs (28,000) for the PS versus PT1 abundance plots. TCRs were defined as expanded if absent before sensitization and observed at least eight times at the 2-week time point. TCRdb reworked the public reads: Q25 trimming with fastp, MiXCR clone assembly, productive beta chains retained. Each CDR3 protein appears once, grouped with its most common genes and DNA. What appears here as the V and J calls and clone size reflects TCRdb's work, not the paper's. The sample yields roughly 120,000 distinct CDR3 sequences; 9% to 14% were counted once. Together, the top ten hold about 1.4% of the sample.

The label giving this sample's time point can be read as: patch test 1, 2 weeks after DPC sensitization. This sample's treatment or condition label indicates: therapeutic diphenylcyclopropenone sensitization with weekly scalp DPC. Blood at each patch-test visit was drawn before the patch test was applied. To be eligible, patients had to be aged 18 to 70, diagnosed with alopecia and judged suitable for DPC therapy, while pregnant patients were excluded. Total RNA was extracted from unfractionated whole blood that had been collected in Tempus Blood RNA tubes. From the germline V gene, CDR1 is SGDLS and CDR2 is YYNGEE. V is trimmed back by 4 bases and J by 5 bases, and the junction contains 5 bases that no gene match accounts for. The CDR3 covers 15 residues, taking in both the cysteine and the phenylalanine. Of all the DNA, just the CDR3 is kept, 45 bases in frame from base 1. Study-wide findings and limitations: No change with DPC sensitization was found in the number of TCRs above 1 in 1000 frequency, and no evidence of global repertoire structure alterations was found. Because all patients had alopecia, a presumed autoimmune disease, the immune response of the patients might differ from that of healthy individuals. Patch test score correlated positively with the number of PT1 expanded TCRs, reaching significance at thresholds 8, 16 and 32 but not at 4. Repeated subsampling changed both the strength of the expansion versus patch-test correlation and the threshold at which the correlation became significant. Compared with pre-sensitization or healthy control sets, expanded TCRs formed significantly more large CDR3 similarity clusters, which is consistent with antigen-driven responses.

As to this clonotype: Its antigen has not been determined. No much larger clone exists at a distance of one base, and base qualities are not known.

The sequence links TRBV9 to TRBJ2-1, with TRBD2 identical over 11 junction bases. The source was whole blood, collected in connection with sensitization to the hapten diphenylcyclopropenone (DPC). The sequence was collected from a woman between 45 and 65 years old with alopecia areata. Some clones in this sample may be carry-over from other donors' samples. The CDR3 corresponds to CASSSRLAGNNEQFF. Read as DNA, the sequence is TGTGCCAGCAGCTCCCGACTAGCGGGAAACAATGAGCAGTTCTTC.